The 15 T cell receptor beta chains reported below all come from one sample, sequenced in a study of shared clonotypes between healthy human individuals (dated by TCRdb to about 2020). Library preparation employed the immunoSEQ multiplex PCR assay. TCRdb carries this immuneACCESS record with in-frame sequences only. Its versions omit some clonotypes, under half of them owing to an unresolved V gene in the studies checked, with the rest unexplained. For this sample there are 500,000 or so clones; 95% to 97% appear just once. The top ten clones comprise about 0.06% of the sample. Sequenced: naive CD4+ T cells sorted from blood. The cell subset or site label corresponds to: CD45RA+ positively selected. The origin of the receptors is a young woman in good health.

The gene calls are TRBV28 and TRBJ2-3, with D unresolved. The CDR3 runs to 14 residues. Germline lookup yields CDR1 MDHEN and CDR2 SYDVKM. V dropped 2 bases and J dropped 2 bases, with 8 bases sitting between them. The CDR3 region has the DNA TGTGCCAGCAGTTTAGAGCAAAACACAGATACGCAGTATTTT. This translates into CASSLEQNTDTQYF.

This chain connects TRBV7-8 to TRBJ1-1; weak D call: TRBD1 (5 bases). The V end lost 1 base, the J end lost 0 bases, and 12 bases lay between the germline ends. The CDR3 consists of 16 residues. The germline V gene has CDR1 SGHVS and CDR2 FQNEAQ. As DNA, the CDR3 is TGTGCCAGCAGCTTAGAGGGACGGACCATGAACACTGAAGCTTTCTTT. Encoded protein: CASSLEGRTMNTEAFF.

The J gene is TRBJ2-2, the V gene TRBV5-1; D is uncertain. V was cut by 5 bases and J by 0 bases, with 14 bases left in between. This CDR3 contains 16 residues. Germline V lookup: CDR1 SGHRS, CDR2 YFSETQ. The CDR3 is CASSHDRSANTGELFF. CDR3 DNA sequence: TGCGCCAGCAGTCATGACCGGAGCGCGAACACCGGGGAGCTGTTTTTT.

The rearrangement joins TRBV28 to TRBJ2-4, with 7 bases lining up with TRBD1. The ends lost 10 bases at V and 6 bases at J; junction bases unmatched: 0. Per the germline V gene, CDR1 is MDHEN and CDR2 is SYDVKM. CDR3 size: 10 residues. The CDR3 sequence: CATGGNIQYF. The DNA of the CDR3 is TGTGCCACAGGGGGAAACATTCAGTACTTC.

The chain carries TRBV6-1 and TRBJ2-3; D might be TRBD2 (5 bases). CDR1 MNHNS and CDR2 SASEGT come from the germline V gene. V lost 1 base to trimming and J lost 6 bases, with 11 bases between them. The CDR3 runs to 14 residues. The CDR3: CASSEGGLADTQYF. CDR3 nucleotide sequence: TGTGCCAGCAGTGAAGGTGGGCTAGCTGATACGCAGTATTTT.

The genes are TRBV10-3 and TRBJ2-2, with 7 nucleotides matching TRBD1. Per the germline V gene, CDR1 is ENHRY and CDR2 is SYGVKD. This CDR3 contains 13 residues. Trimming cost V 8 bases and J 4 bases; bases outside gene matches: 4. The CDR3 here is CAIRPGGTGELFF. CDR3 in DNA: TGTGCCATCCGCCCAGGGGGCACCGGGGAGCTGTTTTTT.

J is TRBJ1-1 and V is TRBV6-5; TRBD1 might be the D (6 bases). The CDR3 totals 15 residues. The germline V and J ends were trimmed by 3 bases and 5 bases, with 16 bases remaining between them. The germline CDR1 and CDR2 sequences are MNHEY and SVGAGI. CDR3 nucleotides: TGTGCCAGCAGTTATCAGGGACAACCTAGGACTGAAGCTTTCTTT. It specifies CASSYQGQPRTEAFF.

This sequence joins TRBV25-1 and TRBJ2-1, with no clear D. Germline CDR1 MGHDK, CDR2 SYGVNS. The CDR3 length is 14 residues. Trimming removed 7 bases from V and 0 bases from J, with 10 bases in between. The CDR3 sequence: CASTPVSSYNEQFF. CDR3 bases: TGTGCCAGCACCCCCGTGAGCTCCTACAATGAGCAGTTCTTC.

The gene calls are TRBV18 and TRBJ2-5; D is possibly TRBD1 (6 bases). The germline gives CDR1 KGHSH, CDR2 LQKENI. Trimming took 4 bases from V and 1 from J, leaving 13 bases between them. The CDR3 has 15 residues. In DNA form, the CDR3 reads TGTGCCAGCTCACGCATGGGGGCGCGCCAAGAGACCCAGTACTTC. It yields the protein CASSRMGARQETQYF.

The genes are TRBV19 and TRBJ1-5; TRBD1 is a possible D gene (6 bases). This CDR3 has 15 amino acids. The germline V gene encodes CDR1 LNHDA and CDR2 SQIVND (reference sequence). V was shortened by 6 bases and J by 2 bases, with 14 bases between the two germline ends. The CDR3 region has the DNA TGTGCCAGTAGGAACCAGGGGATTGGCAATCAGCCCCAGCATTTT. Translating it yields CASRNQGIGNQPQHF. Combining the CDR3 with reference TRBV19 and TRBJ1-5 gives the whole variable domain DGGITQSPKYLFRKEGQNVTLSCEQNLNHDAMYWYRQDPGQGLRLIYYSQIVNDFQKGDIAEGYSVSREKKESFPLTVTSAQKNPTAFYLCASRNQGIGNQPQHFGDGTRLSIL.

The chain is built from TRBV7-9 and TRBJ2-7, with D tentatively TRBD2 (5 bases). Trimming left V 4 bases short and J 0 bases short, with 13 bases between. The CDR3 sequence is 15 residues long. The germline gives CDR1 SEHNR, CDR2 FQNEAQ (reference sequence). The CDR3 DNA reads TGTGCCAGCAGCTCTGTGGGAGCCCCCTCCTACGAGCAGTACTTC. It specifies CASSSVGAPSYEQYF.

The genes are TRBV4-1 and TRBJ2-7, with 9 bases fitting TRBD2. Germline V gene lookup returns CDR1 MGHRA and CDR2 YSYEKL. The CDR3 is made up of 14 amino acids. V shed 3 bases, J shed 6 bases, and the junction held 6 bases outside the gene matches. CDR3 sequence reads: CASSHSSGKFEQYF. DNA of the CDR3: TGCGCCAGCAGCCACTCTAGCGGGAAGTTCGAGCAGTACTTC.

This chain uses TRBV27 with TRBJ1-2; 8 bases match TRBD1. The CDR3 is made up of 15 amino acids. Germline trimming cut 3 bases from V and 4 bases from J; bases unmatched to any gene: 7. CDR1 MNHEY and CDR2 SMNVEV come from the germline V gene (reference sequence). The CDR3 DNA sequence: TGTGCCAGCAGTTTGACTCAGGGGGCGGGCTATGGCTACACCTTC. This codes for CASSLTQGAGYGYTF.

The chain links TRBV5-1 to TRBJ2-3; 9 bases fit TRBD1. This CDR3 region has 16 residues. CDR1 is SGHRS, CDR2 YFSETQ, per germline. With 4 bases clipped from V and 3 bases from J, the junction kept 9 bases outside the gene matches. The CDR3 protein is CASSQGTGSITDTQYF. For the CDR3, the DNA is TGCGCCAGCAGCCAAGGGACAGGGTCAATTACAGATACGCAGTATTTT. The full variable domain, completed using reference TRBV5-1 and TRBJ2-3, is KAGVTQTPRYLIKTRGQQVTLSCSPISGHRSVSWYQQTPGQGLQFLFEYFSETQRNKGNFPGRFSGRQFSNSRSEMNVSTLELGDSALYLCASSQGTGSITDTQYFGPGTRLTVL.

The chain couples TRBV14 to TRBJ1-3, with 9 bases fitting TRBD1. The CDR3 has 14 amino acids. The germline gives CDR1 SGHDN, CDR2 FVKESK. The junction had 3 bases not matched to a gene; V was cut back by 4 bases and J by 5 bases. CDR3 DNA: TGTGCCAGCAGCCCGACAGGGGGGCGAAACACCATATATTTT. Its translation is CASSPTGGRNTIYF. The full variable domain, its missing parts supplied by reference TRBV14 and TRBJ1-3, is EAGVTQFPSHSVIEKGQTVTLRCDPISGHDNLYWYRRVMGKEIKFLLHFVKESKQDESGMPNNRFLAERTGGTYSTLKVQPAELEDSGVYFCASSPTGGRNTIYFGEGSWLTVV.